The 8 T cell receptor beta chains presented below share a single source sample, sequenced in a study of human T cells and chemical hapten exposure. TCRdb used MiXCR to reprocess the RACE reads, holding one entry per CDR3 protein. The sample lists some 49,000 distinct CDR3 sequences, about 10% seen once, with around 4.5% in the top ten. Time point meaning: patch test 1, 2 weeks after DPC sensitization. Treatment described: therapeutic diphenylcyclopropenone sensitization with weekly scalp DPC. The sample consisted of whole blood, taken in connection with sensitization to the hapten diphenylcyclopropenone (DPC). The receptors originated from a woman in her fifties or sixties with alopecia areata. Some clones in this sample may be carry-over from other donors' samples.

This clonotype was counted a few times. The chain is built from TRBV19 and TRBJ2-7; a weak D match, TRBD1 (6 bases). Germline CDR1 LNHDA, CDR2 SQIVND (reference sequence). This CDR3 is built from 14 residues. V shed 2 bases and J shed 3 bases, with 11 bases lying between them. The CDR3 reads CASSIRTDNYEQYF. CDR3 nucleotides: TGTGCCAGTAGTATAAGGACAGACAACTACGAGCAGTACTTC.

The V call is TRBV29-1, the J call TRBJ2-2; tentatively, D is TRBD2 (6 bases). This CDR3 has 13 residues. The germline V gene has CDR1 SQVTM and CDR2 ANQGSEA. V shed 3 bases and J shed 9 bases, with 14 bases lying between them. CDR3 nucleotide sequence: TGCAGCGTTGATCGGGGGTTAGGGCGGGAGCTGTTTTTT. This codes for CSVDRGLGRELFF.

This clonotype was detected ten times or more. The V and J genes are TRBV21-1 and TRBJ2-2; the table's D call of TRBD2 was not tested on the DNA. TRBV21-1 is shown as a pseudogene. This CDR3 contains 12 residues. CDR3 nucleotide sequence: TGTGCCAGAAGCGGAGCGGCCGGGGAGCTGTTTTTT. Its protein product is CARSGAAGELFF.

There are many counts of this clonotype. The gene calls are TRBV5-1 and TRBJ2-5; TRBD1 agrees at 7 bases. The CDR3 contains 14 residues. The J segment lost 3 bases and the V segment lost 4 bases, leaving 6 bases of the junction unmatched. Germline V gene lookup returns CDR1 SGHRS and CDR2 YFSETQ. The CDR3 region is CASSVGQDEETQYF. CDR3 bases: TGCGCCAGCAGCGTTGGACAGGACGAAGAGACCCAGTACTTC.

A note on this clonotype: Possible read error: a much larger clone is one base away. The V gene is TRBV28, the J gene TRBJ2-7; the D gene is possibly TRBD1 (5 bases). Germline V lookup: CDR1 MDHEN, CDR2 SYDVKM. The CDR3 contains 13 residues. CDR3 coding DNA: TGTGCCAGCAGATCGCAGGGATCCTACGAGCAGTGCTTC. Residues: CASRSQGSYEQCF.

This clonotype showed up many times. The rearrangement uses TRBV11-2 and TRBJ2-7; 7 bases align to TRBD1. Germline V gene lookup returns CDR1 SGHAT and CDR2 FQNNGV. This CDR3 contains 14 residues. With 5 bases clipped from V and 5 bases from J, the junction kept 9 bases outside the gene matches. CDR3 protein: CASSVNRGGNEQYF. The CDR3 DNA sequence: TGTGCCAGCAGCGTAAACAGGGGTGGTAACGAGCAGTACTTC.

The sample holds many counts of this clonotype. The chain couples TRBV20-1 to TRBJ2-5; 7 bases are shared with TRBD2. The CDR3 extends over 15 amino acids. Germline assignment: CDR1 DFQATT and CDR2 SNEGSKA (reference sequence). With 2 bases clipped from V and 2 bases from J, the junction kept 8 bases outside the gene matches. CDR3 in DNA: TGCAGTGCTAGAATTGCGGGAGTGGGGCAAGAGACCCAGTACTTC. This gives the protein CSARIAGVGQETQYF.

This clonotype was recorded many times. The genes are TRBV20-1 and TRBJ2-5; TRBD2 agrees at 12 bases. V was clipped by 6 bases and J by 4 bases; unmatched bases: 9. The CDR3 has 15 amino acids. CDR1 is DFQATT and CDR2 is SNEGSKA in the germline V gene (reference sequence). The CDR3 region is CSAKTSGSPSETQYF. DNA for the CDR3: TGCAGTGCCAAGACTAGCGGGAGCCCGTCAGAGACCCAGTACTTC.